The 30 T cell receptor beta chains given below trace back to one sample, sequenced in a study of patients and donors after allogeneic stem cell transplantation. Each CDR3 protein gets one entry after TCRdb re-called the RT-PCR reads with MiXCR. The data show roughly 200,000 distinct CDR3 sequences, around 41% seen once. Sequencing was done on a sample of blood, either unsorted or a sorted T cell fraction (not recorded which). These receptors originate from a human donor who was either an allogeneic HSCT recipient or a stem cell or donor lymphocyte infusion donor (not recorded which). It is not recorded whose cells these are; they may come from a transplant donor.

The rearrangement links TRBV12-3 or TRBV12-4 to TRBJ1-4; D possibly corresponds to TRBD1 (6 bases). This CDR3 spans 15 amino acids. The ends were cut back, 7 bases at V and 7 bases at J, with 19 bases in the middle. The CDR3 bases are TGTGCCAGCACCCCAAGTGGGGGCGCAACTGAAAAACTGTTTTTT. It specifies CASTPSGGATEKLFF.

This clonotype has a handful of counts. V usage is TRBV24-1 and J usage is TRBJ2-3, with a tentative D call TRBD2 (6 bases). With 3 bases removed from V and 2 bases from J, the gap between germline ends came to 8 bases. Germline lookup yields CDR1 KGHDR and CDR2 SFDVKD. CDR3 length equals 14 residues. The CDR3 DNA sequence: TGTGCCACCAGTGATAGGCGGGACACAGATACGCAGTATTTT. This encodes CATSDRRDTDTQYF.

The gene calls are TRBV29-1 and TRBJ1-2; D unclear. The V and J ends lost 4 bases and 2 bases respectively, with 8 bases between them. Germline loops: CDR1 SQVTM, CDR2 ANQGSEA. The CDR3 runs to 12 residues. DNA of the CDR3: TGCAGCGTTGTGGTACTAAACTATGGCTACACCTTC. Translating it yields CSVVVLNYGYTF.

This clonotype was detected a few times. J is TRBJ1-4 and V is TRBV12-3 or TRBV12-4; D remains unclear. V was shortened by 3 bases and J by 7 bases, with 12 bases between the two germline ends. The CDR3 runs 14 residues. The CDR3 region has the DNA TGTGCCAGCAGTTTCGAGACCACCAGTGAAAAACTGTTTTTT. Its protein is CASSFETTSEKLFF.

This clonotype has more than one count but fewer than ten. J is TRBJ1-1 and V is TRBV6-6, with 9 bases fitting TRBD1. The CDR3 length is 15 residues. With V trimmed by 6 bases and J by 4 bases, 9 bases remained unmatched. From germline, CDR1 is MNHNY and CDR2 SVGAGI (reference sequence). The CDR3 DNA reads TGTGCCAGCAGCCCTAGGACAGGGGAGGGCACTGAAGCTTTCTTT. The encoded protein is CASSPRTGEGTEAFF.

The chain uses TRBV6-1 and TRBJ1-2; the D gene is possibly TRBD1 (5 bases). Deletions cut 5 bases from V and 2 bases from J, with 12 bases between. This CDR3 contains 14 residues. Per germline, CDR1 MNHNS and CDR2 SASEGT. CDR3 in DNA: TGTGCCAGCAGTCCCTCGGACATGAACTATGGCTACACCTTC. This translates into CASSPSDMNYGYTF.

The J gene is TRBJ1-5, the V gene TRBV19; D is ambiguous. This CDR3 is built from 12 residues. The V end was cut by 6 bases, the J end by 0 bases, with 3 bases between. Germline CDR1 is LNHDA and CDR2 is SQIVND (reference sequence). The CDR3 is CASRPSNQPQHF. The CDR3 DNA is TGTGCCAGTAGACCTAGCAATCAGCCCCAGCATTTT.

This clonotype was seen once. The V and J genes are TRBV28 and TRBJ2-6; D is ambiguous. Trimming removed 4 bases at V and 0 bases at J, with 7 bases between. Looked up from germline, CDR1 is MDHEN and CDR2 is SYDVKM. The CDR3 runs to 15 residues. CDR3 sequence reads: CASSYPFSGANVLTF. The DNA for the CDR3 is TGTGCCAGCAGTTATCCATTCTCTGGGGCCAACGTCCTGACTTTC.

This clonotype was observed a handful of times. V and J are TRBV20-1 and TRBJ1-1; the D is unclear. The CDR3 length is 14 residues. The V end lost 6 bases, the J end lost 5 bases, and 19 bases lay between the germline ends. In germline, CDR1 is DFQATT, CDR2 SNEGSKA (reference sequence). CDR3 nucleotide sequence: TGCAGTGCCCGCAATCGTTTGGATTTTACTGAAGCTTTCTTT. Translation: CSARNRLDFTEAFF.

This clonotype was counted only a few times. This chain joins TRBV4-3 and TRBJ1-2, with 8 nucleotides matching TRBD1. The ends lost 1 base at V and 3 bases at J; junction bases unmatched: 4. The CDR3 totals 15 residues. Germline-derived CDR1 and CDR2 are LGHNA and YSLEER. The CDR3 sequence is CASSQVAGGDYGYTF. The CDR3 DNA is TGCGCCAGCAGCCAAGTCGCAGGGGGCGACTATGGCTACACCTTC.

V gene TRBV5-1 combines with J gene TRBJ2-5; tentative D call: TRBD2 (6 bases). Germline CDR1 and CDR2: SGHRS and YFSETQ. This CDR3 spans 14 amino acids. With 0 bases removed from V and 5 bases from J, the gap between germline ends came to 11 bases. CDR3 sequence (DNA): TGCGCCAGCAGCTTGGGGGAGGCGGAGGAGACCCAGTACTTC. Translation gives CASSLGEAEETQYF.

V usage is TRBV10-3 and J usage is TRBJ1-2, with 8 nucleotides matching TRBD1. Germline V gives CDR1 ENHRY, CDR2 SYGVKD. V dropped 2 bases and J dropped 7; count of bases not matched to a gene: 3. The CDR3 runs 13 residues. Here the CDR3 DNA reads TGTGCCATCAGTGAGCAGGGGGCTAGTGGCTACACCTTC. Its translation is CAISEQGASGYTF.

In this sample, this clonotype turned up once. This chain joins TRBV28 and TRBJ2-3; D remains unclear. CDR1 and CDR2 (germline): MDHEN, SYDVKM. V was pared by 6 bases and J by 0 bases, with 13 bases between. The CDR3 consists of 15 residues. The CDR3 sequence is CASSSTGASTDTQYF. The CDR3 DNA follows: TGTGCCAGCAGCTCAACTGGAGCTAGCACAGATACGCAGTATTTT.

This clonotype has only a few counts. The genes are TRBV12-3 or TRBV12-4 and TRBJ1-3, with D unclear. CDR3 size: 14 residues. V lost 5 bases to trimming and J lost 2 bases, with 10 bases between them. The CDR3 reads CASSPRPPGNTIYF. Here the CDR3 DNA reads TGTGCCAGCAGTCCGCGACCCCCTGGAAACACCATATATTTT.

This chain joins TRBV5-4 and TRBJ1-2; 10 bases agree with TRBD1. Germline V gives CDR1 SGHNT, CDR2 YYREEE (reference sequence). CDR3 length equals 14 residues. The V segment lost 4 bases and the J segment 8 bases; nucleotides outside the gene matches: 8. The CDR3 protein is CASSTSGTGDGYTF. CDR3 coding DNA: TGTGCCAGCAGCACATCCGGGACAGGGGACGGCTACACCTTC.

The chain joins TRBV4-2 to TRBJ1-4; a weak D match, TRBD1 (5 bases). CDR1 is LGHNA, CDR2 YNFKEQ, per germline. V lost 1 base, J lost 7 bases, and 16 bases lay in between. The CDR3 runs to 16 residues. CDR3 DNA sequence: TGTGCCAGCAGCCAAGTGTCATTGGGGGATTTTGAAAAACTGTTTTTT. Protein: CASSQVSLGDFEKLFF.

The CDR3 DNA reads TGCAGTGCTAGGTCAGGTGGGGCCAACGTCCTGACTTTC. It is translated as CSARSGGANVLTF. The chain links TRBV20-1 to TRBJ2-6; D gene uncertain. The germline CDR1 and CDR2 sequences are DFQATT and SNEGSKA (reference sequence). Trimming cost V 3 bases and J 3 bases, with 6 bases left between them. CDR3 size: 13 residues.

The J gene is TRBJ1-2, the V gene TRBV20-1; possible D gene TRBD1, 5 bases. CDR1 is DFQATT, CDR2 SNEGSKA, per germline (reference sequence). The CDR3 is 14 residues long. Trimming left V 1 base short and J 4 bases short, with 13 bases between. The CDR3 region is CSARVGDGSYGYTF. The CDR3 bases are TGCAGTGCTAGAGTGGGGGACGGATCCTATGGCTACACCTTC.

The chain employs TRBV24-1 and TRBJ2-5, with a tentative D call TRBD2 (6 bases). This CDR3 has 14 amino acids. Germline loops: CDR1 KGHDR, CDR2 SFDVKD. V lost 5 bases to trimming and J lost 4 bases, with 13 bases between them. CDR3 sequence: CATSVGGRGETQYF. The CDR3 coding sequence is TGTGCCACCAGTGTGGGGGGACGCGGAGAGACCCAGTACTTC.

The chain has TRBV25-1 and TRBJ1-2; D remains unclear. Per the germline V gene, CDR1 is MGHDK and CDR2 is SYGVNS. Between the trimmed V and J ends, which lost 3 bases and 6 bases, there was a span of 11 bases. The CDR3 sequence is 13 residues long. In nucleotides, the CDR3 is TGTGCCAGCAGTGATTGGCAGGCCGATGGCTACACCTTC. Residues: CASSDWQADGYTF.

This chain joins TRBV12-3 or TRBV12-4 and TRBJ1-2; D may be TRBD1 (6 bases). The CDR3 contains 15 residues. V was shortened by 7 bases and J by 9 bases, with 24 bases between the two germline ends. The CDR3 DNA is TGTGCCAGCATTCCCTCGGGGGGGGCGCTTGGACGCTACACCTTC. This codes for CASIPSGGALGRYTF.

The rearrangement uses TRBV5-1 and TRBJ2-3; D is perhaps TRBD1 or TRBD2 (7 bases each). V was shortened by 4 bases and J by 9 bases, with 21 bases between the two germline ends. Germline V gene lookup returns CDR1 SGHRS and CDR2 YFSETQ. The CDR3 sequence is 15 residues long. The CDR3 protein is CASSPRGTAPSTQYF. Here the CDR3 DNA reads TGCGCCAGCAGCCCGCGGGGGACAGCCCCGTCCACGCAGTATTTT.

This sequence joins TRBV27 and TRBJ1-4, with D possibly matching TRBD1 (6 bases). Trimming pared 4 bases from V and 6 bases from J, leaving 15 bases between. This CDR3 has 15 amino acids. Germline V gene lookup returns CDR1 MNHEY and CDR2 SMNVEV (reference sequence). The CDR3 sequence is CASSSQGTQYEKLFF. The CDR3 region has the DNA TGTGCCAGCAGTTCACAAGGGACACAGTATGAAAAACTGTTTTTT.

The rearrangement uses TRBV12-3 or TRBV12-4 and TRBJ1-2; no reliable D call. This CDR3 is built from 13 residues. Trimming took 3 bases from V and 9 from J, leaving 14 bases between them. This CDR3 is CASSLQLRARYTF. As DNA, the CDR3 is TGTGCCAGCAGTTTGCAGCTCCGGGCGCGCTACACCTTC.

On this clonotype itself: Compared with germline, one end of the junction differs, possibly owing to a read error. V usage is TRBV2 and J usage is TRBJ2-7, with a tentative D call TRBD1 (6 bases). The CDR3 totals 13 residues. In germline, CDR1 is SNHLY, CDR2 FYNNEI. CDR3 region: CASSVGQWNEQYF. For the CDR3, the DNA is TGTGCCAGCAGCGTCGGACAGTGGAACGAGCAGTACTTT.

The J gene is TRBJ2-2, the V gene TRBV6-5, with TRBD1 identical over 7 bases. The CDR3 runs to 14 residues. From germline, CDR1 is MNHEY and CDR2 SVGAGI. Germline trimming cut 5 bases from V and 1 base from J; bases unmatched to any gene: 1. The CDR3 nucleotides read TGTGCCAGCAGTCGGACAGGGAACACCGGGGAGCTGTTTTTT. Its protein product is CASSRTGNTGELFF.

V gene TRBV9 combines with J gene TRBJ1-6; no clear D gene. V dropped 0 bases and J dropped 11 bases, with 9 bases sitting between them. CDR3 length equals 13 residues. Germline V lookup: CDR1 SGDLS, CDR2 YYNGEE. The CDR3 DNA reads TGTGCCAGCAGCGTAGGTCTCGGGCCACCCCTCCACTTT. Translated: CASSVGLGPPLHF.

This clonotype has more than one count but fewer than ten. The V and J genes are TRBV12-3 or TRBV12-4 and TRBJ1-1; no clear D. This CDR3 spans 17 amino acids. V dropped 5 bases and J dropped 0 bases, with 19 bases sitting between them. Here the CDR3 DNA reads TGTGCCAGCAGTCGCGGAGAGCTAACCCTTATGAACACTGAAGCTTTCTTT. Protein sequence: CASSRGELTLMNTEAFF.

The chain combines TRBV3-1 with TRBJ1-2; D might be TRBD1 (6 bases). Trimming took off 4 bases at V and 5 bases at J, with 23 bases between the two ends. This CDR3 comprises 17 residues. Germline CDR1 LGHDT, CDR2 YNNKEL (reference sequence). For the CDR3, the DNA is TGTGCCAGCAGCCGAATCCCGGGCACCCAAGGGGGTTATGGCTACACCTTC. Translated: CASSRIPGTQGGYGYTF.

A remark on this clonotype: This CDR3 is missing its conserved last phenylalanine or tryptophan, likely due to a read error. The CDR3 loop is CASSEQGPTEAFI. The CDR3 nucleotides read TGTGCCAGCAGTGAACAGGGGCCCACTGAAGCTTTCATT. V is TRBV2 and J is TRBJ1-1; perhaps TRBD1 as D (6 bases). Per the germline V gene, CDR1 is SNHLY and CDR2 is FYNNEI. Trimming removed 2 bases at V and 4 bases at J, with 8 bases between. The CDR3 is 13 amino acids.